The clone carrying this T cell receptor beta chain was seen only a few times. Germline CDR1 MNHEY, CDR2 SMNVEV (reference sequence). CDR3 size: 16 residues. V shed 2 bases and J 1 base; nucleotides not matched to a gene: 4. The data originate from a study of T cells after yellow fever vaccination. Study results and caveats: Post-booster repertoires again held most primary-vaccination clones (just under 97% CD4, approximately 90% CD8). Contaminating bulk clonotypes could be abundant in FACS-sorted repertoires. Weaker overall was a secondary response that nonetheless peaked faster, on day 5 versus 15.

Template switching by 5'RACE produced TCR cDNA, adding a universal primer site and UMIs. Via MiXCR, TCRdb re-called the 5' RACE reads, giving one row per CDR3 protein. The table has over 65,000 distinct CDR3 sequences, 13% seen once. The sequencing here drew on CD8+ T cells not binding an NS4B(214-222) dextramer, sorted from PBMCs, taken about 21 days after the first yellow fever vaccination. The receptor was isolated from a man in his late teens or twenties who received the YFV17D yellow fever vaccine. The V gene is TRBV27, the J gene TRBJ2-2; 7 bases map to TRBD1. CDR3 coding DNA: TGTGCCAGCAGTTTACCAGGACAGGAGAACACCGGGGAGCTGTTTTTT. It translates to CASSLPGQENTGELFF.